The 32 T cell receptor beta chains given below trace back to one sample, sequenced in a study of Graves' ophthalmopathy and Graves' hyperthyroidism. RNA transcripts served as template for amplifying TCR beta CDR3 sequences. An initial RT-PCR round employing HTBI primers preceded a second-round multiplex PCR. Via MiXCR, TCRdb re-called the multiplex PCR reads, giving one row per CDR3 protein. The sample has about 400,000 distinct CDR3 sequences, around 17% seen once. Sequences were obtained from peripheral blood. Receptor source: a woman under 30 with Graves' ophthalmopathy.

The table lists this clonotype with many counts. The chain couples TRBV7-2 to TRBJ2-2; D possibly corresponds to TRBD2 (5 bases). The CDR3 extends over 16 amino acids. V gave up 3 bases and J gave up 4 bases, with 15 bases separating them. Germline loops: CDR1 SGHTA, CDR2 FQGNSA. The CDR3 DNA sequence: TGTGCCAGCAGCTTGCCCTTTGGGAGTGTCACCGGGGAGCTGTTTTTT. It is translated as CASSLPFGSVTGELFF.

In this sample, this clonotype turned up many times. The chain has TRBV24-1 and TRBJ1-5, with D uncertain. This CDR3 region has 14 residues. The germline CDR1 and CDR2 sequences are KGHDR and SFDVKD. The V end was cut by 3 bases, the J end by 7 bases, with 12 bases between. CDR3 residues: CATSDRVWNQPQHF. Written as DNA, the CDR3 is TGTGCCACCAGTGATAGGGTATGGAACCAGCCCCAGCATTTT.

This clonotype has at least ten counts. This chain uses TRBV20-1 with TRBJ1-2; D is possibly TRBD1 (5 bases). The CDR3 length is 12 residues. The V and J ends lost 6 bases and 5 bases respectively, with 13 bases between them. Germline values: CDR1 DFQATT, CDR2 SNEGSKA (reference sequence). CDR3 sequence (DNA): TGCAGTGCCAGGGACGGGGGATATGGCTACACCTTC. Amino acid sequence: CSARDGGYGYTF.

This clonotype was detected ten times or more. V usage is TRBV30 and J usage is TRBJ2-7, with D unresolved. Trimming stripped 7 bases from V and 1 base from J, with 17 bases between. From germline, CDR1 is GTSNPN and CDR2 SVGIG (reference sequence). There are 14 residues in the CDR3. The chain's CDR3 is CAFSFGLGSYEQYF. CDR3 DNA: TGTGCCTTCTCGTTTGGGCTAGGATCCTACGAGCAGTACTTC.

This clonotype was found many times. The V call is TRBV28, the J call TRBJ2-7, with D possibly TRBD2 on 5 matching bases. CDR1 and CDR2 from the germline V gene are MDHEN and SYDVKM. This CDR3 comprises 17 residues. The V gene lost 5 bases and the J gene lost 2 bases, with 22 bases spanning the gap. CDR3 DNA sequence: TGTGCCAGCAGTGACCCCCGTAGGTGGGAGCCCACCTACGAGCAGTACTTC. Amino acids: CASSDPRRWEPTYEQYF.

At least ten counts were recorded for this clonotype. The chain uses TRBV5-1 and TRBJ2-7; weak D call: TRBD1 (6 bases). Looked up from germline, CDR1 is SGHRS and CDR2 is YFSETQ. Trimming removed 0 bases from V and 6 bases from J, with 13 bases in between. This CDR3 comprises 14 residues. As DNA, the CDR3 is TGCGCCAGCAGCTTGGTACAGGGCGGAGGCGAGCAGTACTTC. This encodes CASSLVQGGGEQYF.

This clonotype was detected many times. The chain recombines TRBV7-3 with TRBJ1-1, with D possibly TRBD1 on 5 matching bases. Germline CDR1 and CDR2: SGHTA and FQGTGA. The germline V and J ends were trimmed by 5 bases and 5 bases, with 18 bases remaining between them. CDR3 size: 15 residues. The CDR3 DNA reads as TGTGCCAGCAGCCCTACGGGGGGAACGTGGACTGAAGCTTTCTTT. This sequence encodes CASSPTGGTWTEAFF.

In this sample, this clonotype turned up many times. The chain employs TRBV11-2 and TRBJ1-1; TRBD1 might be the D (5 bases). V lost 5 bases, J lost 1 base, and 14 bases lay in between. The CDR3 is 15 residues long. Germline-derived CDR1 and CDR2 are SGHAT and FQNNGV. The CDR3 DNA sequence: TGTGCCAGCAGCCATTTTCAGGGATCGAACACTGAAGCTTTCTTT. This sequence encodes CASSHFQGSNTEAFF. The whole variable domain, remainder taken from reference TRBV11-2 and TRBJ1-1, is EAGVAQSPRYKIIEKRQSVAFWCNPISGHATLYWYQQILGQGPKLLIQFQNNGVVDDSQLPKDRFSAERLKGVDSTLKIQPAKLEDSAVYLCASSHFQGSNTEAFFGQGTRLTVV.

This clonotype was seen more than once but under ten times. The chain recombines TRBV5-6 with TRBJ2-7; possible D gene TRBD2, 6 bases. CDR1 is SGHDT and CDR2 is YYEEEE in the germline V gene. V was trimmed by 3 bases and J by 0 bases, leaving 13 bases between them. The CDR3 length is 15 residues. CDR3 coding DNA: TGTGCCAGCAGCTGGGCGCCGACTAGCTCCTACGAGCAGTACTTC. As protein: CASSWAPTSSYEQYF.

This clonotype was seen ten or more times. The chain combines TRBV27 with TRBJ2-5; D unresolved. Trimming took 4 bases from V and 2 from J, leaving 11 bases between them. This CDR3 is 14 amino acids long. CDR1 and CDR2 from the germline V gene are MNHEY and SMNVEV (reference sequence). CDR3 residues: CASSSAARQETQYF. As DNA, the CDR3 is TGTGCCAGCAGTTCTGCCGCTCGTCAAGAGACCCAGTACTTC.

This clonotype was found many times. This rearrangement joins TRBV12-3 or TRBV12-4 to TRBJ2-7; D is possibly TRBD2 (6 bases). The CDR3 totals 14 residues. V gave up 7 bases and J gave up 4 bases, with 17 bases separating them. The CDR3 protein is CASTEGGTGYEQYF. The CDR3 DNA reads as TGTGCCAGCACCGAGGGAGGTACCGGTTACGAGCAGTACTTC.

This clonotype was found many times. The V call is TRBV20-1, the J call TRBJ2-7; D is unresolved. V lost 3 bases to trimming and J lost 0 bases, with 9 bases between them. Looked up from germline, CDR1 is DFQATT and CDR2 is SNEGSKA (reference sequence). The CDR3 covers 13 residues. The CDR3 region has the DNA TGCAGTGCTAGTGACCTGAGCTCCTACGAGCAGTACTTC. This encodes CSASDLSSYEQYF.

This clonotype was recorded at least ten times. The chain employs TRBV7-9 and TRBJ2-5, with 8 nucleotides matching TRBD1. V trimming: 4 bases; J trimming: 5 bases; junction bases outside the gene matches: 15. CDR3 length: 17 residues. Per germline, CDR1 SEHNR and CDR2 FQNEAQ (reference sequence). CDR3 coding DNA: TGTGCCAGCAGCTCTCGTTTCGGACAGGGCAACGGGGAGACCCAGTACTTC. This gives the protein CASSSRFGQGNGETQYF.

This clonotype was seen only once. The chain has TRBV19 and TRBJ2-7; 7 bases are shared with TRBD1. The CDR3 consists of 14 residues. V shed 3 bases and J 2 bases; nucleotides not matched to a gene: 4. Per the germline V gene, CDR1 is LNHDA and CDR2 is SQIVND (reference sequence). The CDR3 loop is CASSIRDSPYEQYF. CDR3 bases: TGTGCCAGTAGTATCCGGGACAGTCCCTACGAGCAGTACTTC.

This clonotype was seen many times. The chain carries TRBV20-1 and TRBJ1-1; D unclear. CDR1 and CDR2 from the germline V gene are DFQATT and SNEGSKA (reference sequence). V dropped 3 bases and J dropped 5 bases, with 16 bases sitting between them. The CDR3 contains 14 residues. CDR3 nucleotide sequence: TGCAGTGCTAGGCGTCCCGGTCGGGAAACTGAAGCTTTCTTT. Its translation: CSARRPGRETEAFF.

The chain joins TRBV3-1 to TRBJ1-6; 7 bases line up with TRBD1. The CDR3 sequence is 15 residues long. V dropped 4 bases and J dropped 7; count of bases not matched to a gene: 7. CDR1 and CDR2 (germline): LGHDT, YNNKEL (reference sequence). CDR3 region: CASSRSRQGNSPLHF. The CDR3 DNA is TGTGCCAGCAGCCGGTCTAGACAGGGAAATTCACCCCTCCACTTT.

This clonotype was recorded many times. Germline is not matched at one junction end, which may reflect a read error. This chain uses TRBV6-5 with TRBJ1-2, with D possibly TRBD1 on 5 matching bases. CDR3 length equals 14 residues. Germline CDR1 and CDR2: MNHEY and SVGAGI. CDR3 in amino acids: CACSYLPGGYGYTF. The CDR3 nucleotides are TGTGCCTGCAGTTACCTCCCGGGGGGCTATGGCTACACCTTC.

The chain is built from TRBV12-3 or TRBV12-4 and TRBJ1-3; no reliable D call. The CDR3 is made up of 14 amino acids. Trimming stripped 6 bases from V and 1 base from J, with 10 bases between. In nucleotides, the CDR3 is TGTGCCAGCAGGGGCAGCGGATCTGGAAACACCATATATTTT. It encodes CASRGSGSGNTIYF.

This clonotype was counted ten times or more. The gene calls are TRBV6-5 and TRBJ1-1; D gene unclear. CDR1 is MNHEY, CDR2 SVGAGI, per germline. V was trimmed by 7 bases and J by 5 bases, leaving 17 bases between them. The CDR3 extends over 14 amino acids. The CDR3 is CASTTPHGGTEAFF. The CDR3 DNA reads TGTGCCAGCACCACTCCCCACGGTGGGACTGAAGCTTTCTTT.

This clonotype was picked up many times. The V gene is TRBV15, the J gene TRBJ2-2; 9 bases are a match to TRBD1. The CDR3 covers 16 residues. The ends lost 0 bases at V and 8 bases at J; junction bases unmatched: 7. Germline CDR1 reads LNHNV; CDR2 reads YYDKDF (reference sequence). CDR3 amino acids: CATSRDRGQGKGELFF. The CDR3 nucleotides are TGTGCCACCAGCAGAGATAGGGGACAGGGCAAAGGGGAGCTGTTTTTT.

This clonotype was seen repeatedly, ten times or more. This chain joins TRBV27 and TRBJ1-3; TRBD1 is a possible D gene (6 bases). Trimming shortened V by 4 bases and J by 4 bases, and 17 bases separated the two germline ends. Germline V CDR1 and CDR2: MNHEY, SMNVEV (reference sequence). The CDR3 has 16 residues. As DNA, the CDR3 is TGTGCCAGCAGTTCCACATGGGGGGCAGGGGGAAACACCATATATTTT. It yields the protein CASSSTWGAGGNTIYF.

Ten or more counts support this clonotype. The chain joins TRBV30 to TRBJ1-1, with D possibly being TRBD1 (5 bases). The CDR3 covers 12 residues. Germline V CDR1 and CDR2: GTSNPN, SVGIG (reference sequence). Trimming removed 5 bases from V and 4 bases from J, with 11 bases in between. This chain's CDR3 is CAWGRVGTEAFF. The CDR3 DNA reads TGTGCCTGGGGCAGGGTGGGCACTGAAGCTTTCTTT.

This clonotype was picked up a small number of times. The CDR3 coding sequence is TGTGCCAGCTTTGTCCGTGGGACTGAAGCTTTCTTT. Translation: CASFVRGTEAFF. The V gene is TRBV6-1, the J gene TRBJ1-1; D remains unclear. V lost 8 bases to trimming and J lost 5 bases, with 12 bases between them. This CDR3 region has 12 residues. CDR1 MNHNS and CDR2 SASEGT come from the germline V gene.

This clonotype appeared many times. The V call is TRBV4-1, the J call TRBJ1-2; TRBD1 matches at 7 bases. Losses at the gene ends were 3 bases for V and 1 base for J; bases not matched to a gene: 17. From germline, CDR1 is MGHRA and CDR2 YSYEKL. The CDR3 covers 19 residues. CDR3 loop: CASSQETTFGTANNYGYTF. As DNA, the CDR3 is TGCGCCAGCAGCCAGGAAACAACATTCGGGACAGCCAATAACTATGGCTACACCTTC.

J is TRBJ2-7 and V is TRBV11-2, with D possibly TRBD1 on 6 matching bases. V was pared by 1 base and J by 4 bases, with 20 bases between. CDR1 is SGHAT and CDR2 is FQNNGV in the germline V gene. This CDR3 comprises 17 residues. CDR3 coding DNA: TGTGCCAGCAGCTTAGTTAGGTGGGACACCTGGGGGTACGAGCAGTACTTC. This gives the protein CASSLVRWDTWGYEQYF.

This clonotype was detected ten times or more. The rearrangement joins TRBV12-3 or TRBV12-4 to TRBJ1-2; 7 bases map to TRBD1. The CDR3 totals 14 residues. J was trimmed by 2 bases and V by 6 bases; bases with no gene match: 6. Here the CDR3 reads CASSPGQPNYGYTF. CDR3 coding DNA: TGTGCCAGCAGCCCGGGACAGCCGAACTATGGCTACACCTTC.

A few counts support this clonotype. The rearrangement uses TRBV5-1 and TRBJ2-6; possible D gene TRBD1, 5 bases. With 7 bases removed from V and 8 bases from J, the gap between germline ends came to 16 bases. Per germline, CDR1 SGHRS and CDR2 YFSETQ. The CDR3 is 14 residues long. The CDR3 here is CASARMDNPNVLTF. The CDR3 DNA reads TGCGCCAGCGCCCGAATGGACAACCCCAACGTCCTGACTTTC. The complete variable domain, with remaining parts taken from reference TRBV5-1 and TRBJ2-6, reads KAGVTQTPRYLIKTRGQQVTLSCSPISGHRSVSWYQQTPGQGLQFLFEYFSETQRNKGNFPGRFSGRQFSNSRSEMNVSTLELGDSALYLCASARMDNPNVLTFGAGSRLTVL.

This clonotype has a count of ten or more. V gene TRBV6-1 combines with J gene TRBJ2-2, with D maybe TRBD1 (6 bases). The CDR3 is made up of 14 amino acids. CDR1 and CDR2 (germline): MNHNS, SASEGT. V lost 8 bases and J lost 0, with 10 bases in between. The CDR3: CASWQGPNTGELFF. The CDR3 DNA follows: TGTGCCAGCTGGCAGGGGCCGAACACCGGGGAGCTGTTTTTT.

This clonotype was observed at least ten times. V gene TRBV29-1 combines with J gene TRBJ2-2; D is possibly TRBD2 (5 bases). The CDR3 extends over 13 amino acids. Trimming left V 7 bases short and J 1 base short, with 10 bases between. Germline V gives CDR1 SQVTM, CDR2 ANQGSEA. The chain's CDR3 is CSGFRGNTGELFF. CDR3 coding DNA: TGCAGCGGATTCCGGGGGAACACCGGGGAGCTGTTTTTT.

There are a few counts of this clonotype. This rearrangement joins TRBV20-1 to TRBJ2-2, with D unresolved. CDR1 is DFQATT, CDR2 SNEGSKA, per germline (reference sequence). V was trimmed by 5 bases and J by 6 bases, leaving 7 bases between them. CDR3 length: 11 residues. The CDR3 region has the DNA TGCAGTGCTTGGGGATCCGGGGAGCTGTTTTTT. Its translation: CSAWGSGELFF.

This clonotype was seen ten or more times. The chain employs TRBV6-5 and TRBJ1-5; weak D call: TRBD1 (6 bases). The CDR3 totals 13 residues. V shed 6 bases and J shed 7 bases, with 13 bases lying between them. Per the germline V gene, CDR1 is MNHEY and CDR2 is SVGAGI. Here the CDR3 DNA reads TGTGCCAGCAGACCCGAGGGGGGCCAGCCCCAGCATTTT. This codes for CASRPEGGQPQHF.

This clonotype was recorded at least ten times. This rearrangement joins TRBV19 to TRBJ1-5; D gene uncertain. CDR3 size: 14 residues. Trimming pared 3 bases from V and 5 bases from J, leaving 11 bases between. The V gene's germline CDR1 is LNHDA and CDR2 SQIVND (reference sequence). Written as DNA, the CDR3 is TGTGCCAGTAGTATTAGAGACGGGGATCAGCCCCAGCATTTT. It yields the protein CASSIRDGDQPQHF.